One and the same sample provided the 17 T cell receptor beta chains below, sequenced in a study of T-cell memory formation after mild COVID-19 (dated by TCRdb to the early 2020s). The method was 5' RACE. Sequenced on an Illumina NovaSeq 6000. TCRdb reworked the public reads: Q25 trimming with fastp, MiXCR clone assembly, productive beta chains retained. Rows are combined by CDR3 protein, so each entry shows the most common genes and DNA. Across this sample there are hundreds of thousands of distinct CDR3 sequences, with roughly 18% seen only once. The ten largest make up 9.5% to 15% of the sample. The sample taken for sequencing was PBMCs or a T cell subset sorted from them (not recorded which). The receptor set was obtained from an adult woman who had mild COVID-19 (a few samples of this study predate the infection). The sample titles of this study are shuffled in the database, so cell type and time point are left out; the donor was told from shared clones.

This clonotype was picked up a small number of times. V and J are TRBV12-3 or TRBV12-4 and TRBJ2-7; 9 bases align to TRBD2. With 3 bases clipped from V and 1 base from J, the junction kept 1 base outside the gene matches. The CDR3 totals 14 residues. CDR3 nucleotide sequence: TGTGCCAGCAGTTTGCGGGGGGGGTCCTACGAGCAGTACTTC. Translating gives CASSLRGGSYEQYF.

This clonotype was detected ten times or more. The chain combines TRBV5-1 with TRBJ2-1; weak D call: TRBD1 (6 bases). CDR3 size: 13 residues. V lost 0 bases and J lost 12, with 13 bases in between. Germline assignment: CDR1 SGHRS and CDR2 YFSETQ. The CDR3 is CASSLVTGQGQFF. Written as DNA, the CDR3 is TGCGCCAGCAGCTTGGTTACAGGGCAGGGGCAGTTCTTC.

The chain joins TRBV7-2 to TRBJ2-5; D is undetermined. From germline, CDR1 is SGHTA and CDR2 FQGNSA. V shed 1 base and J shed 4 bases, with 10 bases lying between them. This CDR3 has 14 amino acids. Here the CDR3 reads CASSLVLRRETQYF. The DNA of the CDR3 is TGTGCCAGCAGCTTAGTGCTGCGGAGAGAGACCCAGTACTTC. The complete variable domain, with remaining parts taken from reference TRBV7-2 and TRBJ2-5, reads GAGVSQSPSNKVTEKGKDVELRCDPISGHTALYWYRQSLGQGLEFLIYFQGNSAPDKSGLPSDRFSAERTGGSVSTLTIQRTQQEDSAVYLCASSLVLRRETQYFGPGTRLLVL.

The chain uses TRBV5-1 and TRBJ2-3; perhaps TRBD1 as D (6 bases). Between the trimmed V and J ends, which lost 7 bases and 0 bases, there was a span of 15 bases. From germline, CDR1 is SGHRS and CDR2 YFSETQ. The CDR3 is 15 amino acids. CDR3 loop: CASLVHGTSTDTQYF. In nucleotides, the CDR3 is TGCGCCAGCCTTGTCCATGGGACAAGCACAGATACGCAGTATTTT.

The V call is TRBV7-8, the J call TRBJ1-5, with 8 bases matching TRBD1. Germline CDR1 and CDR2: SGHVS and FQNEAQ. CDR3 length equals 17 residues. The V and J ends lost 3 bases and 2 bases, in that order; junction bases with no gene match: 9. In DNA form, the CDR3 reads TGTGCCAGCAGCTTGGGGCAGGGGGCGAAAGGCAATCAGCCCCAGCATTTT. Translated: CASSLGQGAKGNQPQHF.

The genes are TRBV7-9 and TRBJ2-3; 8 bases fit TRBD1. The CDR3 runs 18 residues. Losses at the gene ends were 5 bases for V and 7 bases for J; bases not matched to a gene: 20. Germline CDR1 is SEHNR and CDR2 is FQNEAQ (reference sequence). This CDR3 reads CASSPIPRTGTIMNTQYF. The CDR3 nucleotides read TGTGCCAGCAGCCCCATACCCCGGACAGGGACGATCATGAATACGCAGTATTTT. Together with reference TRBV7-9 and TRBJ2-3, the CDR3 gives the full variable domain: DTGVSQNPRHKITKRGQNVTFRCDPISEHNRLYWYRQTLGQGPEFLTYFQNEAQLEKSRLLSDRFSAERPKGSFSTLEIQRTEQGDSAMYLCASSPIPRTGTIMNTQYFGPGTRLTVL.

This clonotype appeared a few times. The rearrangement joins TRBV2 to TRBJ2-1, with D perhaps matching TRBD1 (5 bases). Trimming removed 3 bases from V and 9 bases from J, with 9 bases in between. Germline V gene data show CDR1 as SNHLY and CDR2 as FYNNEI. The CDR3 covers 12 residues. Here the CDR3 DNA reads TGTGCCAGCAGTGATGGTCAGGGTGAGCAGTTCTTC. Encoded protein: CASSDGQGEQFF.

J is TRBJ1-1 and V is TRBV6-5; perhaps TRBD1 as D (5 bases). Germline CDR1 is MNHEY and CDR2 is SVGAGI. Trimming cost V 6 bases and J 4 bases, with 18 bases left between them. This CDR3 has 15 residues. CDR3 sequence (DNA): TGTGCCAGCAGGAAAAGGGCCGGGGGAGGCACTGAAGCTTTCTTT. Protein product: CASRKRAGGGTEAFF.

This clonotype has more than one count but fewer than ten. The rearrangement links TRBV9 to TRBJ1-6; 10 bases are shared with TRBD1. Germline V lookup: CDR1 SGDLS, CDR2 YYNGEE. The V gene end was trimmed by 4 bases and the J gene end by 4 bases; junction bases not matched to a gene: 5. The CDR3 covers 16 residues. Here the CDR3 DNA reads TGTGCCAGCAGCCCTCGGACAGGGGGGTATAATTCACCCCTCCACTTT. Translated: CASSPRTGGYNSPLHF. The full variable domain, completed using reference TRBV9 and TRBJ1-6, is DSGVTQTPKHLITATGQRVTLRCSPRSGDLSVYWYQQSLDQGLQFLIQYYNGEERAKGNILERFSAQQFPDLHSELNLSSLELGDSALYFCASSPRTGGYNSPLHFGNGTRLTVT.

V is TRBV29-1 and J is TRBJ1-2; D gene unclear. V gave up 7 bases and J gave up 4 bases, with 4 bases separating them. This CDR3 has 9 residues. Germline assignment: CDR1 SQVTM and CDR2 ANQGSEA. The CDR3 nucleotides are TGCAGCGACAGCTATGGCTACACCTTC. This gives the protein CSDSYGYTF.

The count of this clonotype is one. This chain uses TRBV27 with TRBJ1-6; D unresolved. This CDR3 is 14 amino acids long. The V end was cut by 4 bases, the J end by 1 base, with 5 bases between. CDR1 and CDR2 (germline): MNHEY, SMNVEV (reference sequence). CDR3 region: CASSSASYNSPLHF. The CDR3 nucleotides read TGTGCCAGCAGTTCGGCATCCTATAATTCACCCCTCCACTTT.

This clonotype was seen a handful of times. CDR3 DNA sequence: TGTGCCAGTAATACAGGGTTTAGGACAGATACGCAGTATTTT. Translated: CASNTGFRTDTQYF. This chain links TRBV19 with TRBJ2-3; weak D call: TRBD1 (6 bases). V was clipped by 7 bases and J by 3 bases, with 14 bases between them. Germline V gene sequence: CDR1 LNHDA, CDR2 SQIVND (reference sequence). This CDR3 has 14 residues.

This clonotype was seen a few times. The rearrangement joins TRBV7-6 to TRBJ2-7; 10 bases map to TRBD1. CDR1 is SGHVS and CDR2 is FNYEAQ in the germline V gene. The junction had 7 bases not matched to a gene; V was cut back by 5 bases and J by 6 bases. The CDR3 is 14 amino acids. CDR3 DNA: TGTGCCAGCAGCGGCCCCGGGACAGGGGTCGAGCAGTACTTC. It specifies CASSGPGTGVEQYF.

The table lists this clonotype with many counts. The chain combines TRBV6-5 with TRBJ2-2, with TRBD1 identical over 8 bases. CDR3 length: 15 amino acids. V lost 5 bases, J lost 2 bases, and 4 bases stayed unmatched. CDR1 MNHEY and CDR2 SVGAGI come from the germline V gene. DNA for the CDR3: TGTGCCAGCAGTCTGGACAGGGTAAACACCGGGGAGCTGTTTTTT. Its protein is CASSLDRVNTGELFF.

The chain links TRBV5-1 to TRBJ1-1, with a tentative D call TRBD1 (5 bases). The CDR3 has 15 amino acids. V was cut by 4 bases and J by 2 bases, with 15 bases left in between. CDR1 SGHRS and CDR2 YFSETQ come from the germline V gene. CDR3: CASSGGPGGNTEAFF. CDR3 nucleotide sequence: TGCGCCAGCAGCGGAGGCCCCGGGGGAAACACTGAAGCTTTCTTT.

V usage is TRBV5-1 and J usage is TRBJ2-7; TRBD1 agrees at 7 bases. With 2 bases clipped from V and 6 bases from J, the junction kept 11 bases outside the gene matches. Germline V gene lookup returns CDR1 SGHRS and CDR2 YFSETQ. This CDR3 has 15 residues. CDR3 bases: TGCGCCAGCAGCTTTCGAAAGGGGGCGCCGGGCGAGCAGTACTTC. Translating gives CASSFRKGAPGEQYF.

The chain links TRBV5-1 to TRBJ2-7, with TRBD2 matching 7 bases. The V gene's germline CDR1 is SGHRS and CDR2 YFSETQ. The CDR3 loop spans 15 amino acids. Germline trimming cut 0 bases from V and 4 bases from J; bases unmatched to any gene: 7. The CDR3 is CASSLDGGGVYEQYF. In DNA, the CDR3 is TGCGCCAGCAGCTTGGATGGCGGGGGTGTGTACGAGCAGTACTTC. Filled out from reference TRBV5-1 and TRBJ2-7, the complete variable domain reads KAGVTQTPRYLIKTRGQQVTLSCSPISGHRSVSWYQQTPGQGLQFLFEYFSETQRNKGNFPGRFSGRQFSNSRSEMNVSTLELGDSALYLCASSLDGGGVYEQYFGPGTRLTVT.